This entry lists 30 T cell receptor beta chains sequenced from one sample in a study of blood T cell repertoires in COVID-19. Assay used: immunoSEQ multiplex PCR; TCRdb lists only in-frame clones, some missing. The table records hundreds of thousands of clones, about nine tenths of them present only once. The sample was PBMCs or T cells enriched from blood (not recorded which). These receptors all stem from a woman between 40 and 50 years old who had recovered from COVID-19.

The gene calls are TRBV6-5 and TRBJ2-1, with a tentative D call TRBD2 (7 bases). Germline assignment: CDR1 MNHEY and CDR2 SVGAGI. Trimming removed 5 bases from V and 5 bases from J, with 13 bases in between. This CDR3 has 14 amino acids. CDR3 nucleotide sequence: TGTGCCAGCAGTCGCGGGGGCCTGAACAATGAGCAGTTCTTC. Protein sequence: CASSRGGLNNEQFF.

Only one count was recorded for this clone. The V call is TRBV6-1, the J call TRBJ2-6, with D unresolved. The V end lost 2 bases, the J end lost 0 bases, and 11 bases lay between the germline ends. CDR3 size: 17 residues. CDR1 is MNHNS and CDR2 is SASEGT in the germline V gene. CDR3 DNA: TGTGCCAGCAGTGAAAGCCTATCCCGCTCTGGGGCCAACGTCCTGACTTTC. As protein: CASSESLSRSGANVLTF.

The rearrangement uses TRBV7-2 and TRBJ1-1; D remains unclear. V was pared by 3 bases and J by 7 bases, with 9 bases between. The CDR3 consists of 12 residues. Germline lookup yields CDR1 SGHTA and CDR2 FQGNSA. The CDR3 DNA reads TGTGCCAGCAGCTTCGGTTTGGTTGAAGCTTTCTTT. It encodes CASSFGLVEAFF.

V usage is TRBV9 and J usage is TRBJ1-3, with no clear D. The germline V gene has CDR1 SGDLS and CDR2 YYNGEE. Trimming pared 2 bases from V and 1 base from J, leaving 10 bases between. The CDR3 spans 15 residues. This CDR3 reads CASSVEATSGNTIYF. For the CDR3, the DNA is TGTGCCAGCAGCGTGGAGGCGACATCTGGAAACACCATATATTTT. Looking up the rest from reference TRBV9 and TRBJ1-3 gives the full variable domain: DSGVTQTPKHLITATGQRVTLRCSPRSGDLSVYWYQQSLDQGLQFLIQYYNGEERAKGNILERFSAQQFPDLHSELNLSSLELGDSALYFCASSVEATSGNTIYFGEGSWLTVV.

The chain is built from TRBV11-3 and TRBJ2-2; D remains ambiguous. Germline values: CDR1 SGHNT, CDR2 YENEEA. This CDR3 is built from 18 residues. V was cut by 6 bases and J by 3 bases, with 23 bases left in between. This CDR3 reads CASRTAALEKADTGELFF. The CDR3 DNA is TGTGCCAGCAGGACCGCGGCCTTAGAGAAGGCGGACACCGGGGAGCTGTTTTTT.

The chain employs TRBV5-6 and TRBJ2-2; D not certain. V lost 1 base to trimming and J lost 5 bases, with 3 bases between them. Germline CDR1 is SGHDT and CDR2 is YYEEEE. The CDR3 extends over 12 amino acids. This CDR3 is CASSLSTGELFF. For the CDR3, the DNA is TGTGCCAGCAGCTTGTCGACCGGGGAGCTGTTTTTT. Based on the CDR3 plus reference TRBV5-6 and TRBJ2-2, the full variable domain is DAGVTQSPTHLIKTRGQQVTLRCSPKSGHDTVSWYQQALGQGPQFIFQYYEEEERQRGNFPDRFSGHQFPNYSSELNVNALLLGDSALYLCASSLSTGELFFGEGSRLTVL.

This chain joins TRBV6-5 and TRBJ1-1; D gene ambiguous. Trimming shortened V by 2 bases and J by 4 bases, and 8 bases separated the two germline ends. This CDR3 spans 13 amino acids. Germline CDR1 and CDR2: MNHEY and SVGAGI. Written as DNA, the CDR3 is TGTGCCAGCAGTTACGCCCGGGGCACTGAAGCTTTCTTT. Amino acid sequence: CASSYARGTEAFF.

V and J are TRBV30 and TRBJ1-2; D is perhaps TRBD1 (5 bases). The CDR3 has 13 amino acids. CDR1 and CDR2 (germline): GTSNPN, SVGIG (reference sequence). Trimming pared 2 bases from V and 8 bases from J, leaving 15 bases between. CDR3 residues: CAWSPGQGGGYTF. The DNA for the CDR3 is TGTGCCTGGAGTCCGGGGCAGGGAGGGGGCTACACCTTC.

V and J are TRBV19 and TRBJ2-7, with TRBD2 matching over 9 bases. J lost 3 bases, V lost 3 bases, and 0 bases had no gene match. This CDR3 is built from 13 residues. CDR1 LNHDA and CDR2 SQIVND come from the germline V gene (reference sequence). CDR3 loop: CASSMTSGYEQYF. In DNA, the CDR3 is TGTGCCAGTAGTATGACTAGCGGCTACGAGCAGTACTTC. The complete variable domain, with remaining parts taken from reference TRBV19 and TRBJ2-7, reads DGGITQSPKYLFRKEGQNVTLSCEQNLNHDAMYWYRQDPGQGLRLIYYSQIVNDFQKGDIAEGYSVSREKKESFPLTVTSAQKNPTAFYLCASSMTSGYEQYFGPGTRLTVT.

The genes are TRBV9 and TRBJ1-3; possibly TRBD1 for D (6 bases). V shed 7 bases and J shed 8 bases, with 10 bases lying between them. The germline V gene encodes CDR1 SGDLS and CDR2 YYNGEE. The CDR3 is made up of 11 amino acids. CDR3: CASGGDDTIYF. The CDR3 DNA sequence: TGTGCCAGCGGGGGCGACGACACCATATATTTT.

V and J are TRBV19 and TRBJ1-2; 11 bases are a match to TRBD1. This CDR3 is built from 15 residues. The V segment lost 6 bases and the J segment 5 bases; nucleotides outside the gene matches: 8. Germline V lookup: CDR1 LNHDA, CDR2 SQIVND (reference sequence). The CDR3 spells CASRPPGQGGYGYTF. The CDR3, as DNA: TGTGCCAGTAGGCCTCCGGGACAGGGGGGGTATGGCTACACCTTC.

Of note for this clone: The identical CDR3 is also encoded by other nucleotide sequences in the sample. The V gene is TRBV29-1, the J gene TRBJ1-2; 8 bases align to TRBD1. J lost 2 bases, V lost 4 bases, and 3 bases had no gene match. The germline V gene has CDR1 SQVTM and CDR2 ANQGSEA. The CDR3 loop spans 13 amino acids. In DNA, the CDR3 is TGCAGCGTTGGAACAGGGGGGAACTATGGCTACACCTTC. Its translation: CSVGTGGNYGYTF.

This chain uses TRBV5-1 with TRBJ1-1, with D unclear. This CDR3 has 15 residues. The ends were cut back, 0 bases at V and 3 bases at J, with 12 bases in the middle. Germline CDR1 is SGHRS and CDR2 is YFSETQ. The CDR3 nucleotides are TGCGCCAGCAGCTTGGTACGAGGTGGCGACACTGAAGCTTTCTTT. Its translation is CASSLVRGGDTEAFF.

The V and J genes are TRBV3-1 (or the pseudogene TRBV3-2) and TRBJ2-2; D is perhaps TRBD1 (6 bases). The CDR3 has 15 amino acids. Germline V gene lookup returns CDR1 LGHDT and CDR2 YNNKEL (reference sequence). Trimming left V 3 bases short and J 1 base short, with 9 bases between. CDR3 in DNA: TGTGCCAGCAGCCATAAGGACAGGAACACCGGGGAGCTGTTTTTT. Its protein product is CASSHKDRNTGELFF.

Here the CDR3 DNA reads TGTGCCAGCAGCTTAGTGGCTGGCAACAACCCCTACGAGCAGTACTTC. Translation gives CASSLVAGNNPYEQYF. The V gene is TRBV7-2, the J gene TRBJ2-7, with D uncertain. The germline V gene has CDR1 SGHTA and CDR2 FQGNSA. The CDR3 is 16 amino acids. V was shortened by 1 base and J by 2 bases, with 15 bases between the two germline ends.

V and J are TRBV28 and TRBJ2-2; 14 bases are a match to TRBD2. V lost 4 bases to trimming and J lost 7 bases; unmatched junction nucleotides: 5. The length of the CDR3 is 16 residues. Germline-derived CDR1 and CDR2 are MDHEN and SYDVKM. DNA for the CDR3: TGTGCCAGCAGTTCCGGACTAGCGGGGGGCTTCGGGGAGCTGTTTTTT. Its translation is CASSSGLAGGFGELFF. Complete variable domain (other parts from reference TRBV28 and TRBJ2-2): DVKVTQSSRYLVKRTGEKVFLECVQDMDHENMFWYRQDPGLGLRLIYFSYDVKMKEKGDIPEGYSVSREKKERFSLILESASTNQTSMYLCASSSGLAGGFGELFFGEGSRLTVL.

This clone was detected only a few times. This sequence joins TRBV18 and TRBJ2-5, with 10 positions matching TRBD1. This CDR3 is 16 amino acids long. CDR1 and CDR2 (germline): KGHSH, LQKENI. Trimming removed 6 bases from V and 3 bases from J; junction bases left unmatched: 10. The CDR3 loop reads CASSPGTGAREETQYF. The CDR3 DNA sequence: TGTGCCAGCTCCCCCGGGACAGGGGCGAGGGAAGAGACCCAGTACTTC.

The V call is TRBV5-1, the J call TRBJ1-5; D is possibly TRBD1 (6 bases). The germline CDR1 and CDR2 sequences are SGHRS and YFSETQ. The length of the CDR3 is 16 residues. Between the trimmed V and J ends, which lost 4 bases and 1 base, there was a span of 15 bases. The CDR3 DNA follows: TGCGCCAGCAGCCCTGATTCTACAGGGAGCAATCAGCCCCAGCATTTT. Translating gives CASSPDSTGSNQPQHF.

This chain links TRBV7-2 with TRBJ1-6, with TRBD1 matching 7 bases. V gave up 1 base and J gave up 7 bases; unmatched junction bases: 10. The germline V gene encodes CDR1 SGHTA and CDR2 FQGNSA. The CDR3 extends over 17 amino acids. The CDR3 region has the DNA TGTGCCAGCAGCTTAGGGATTACAGGGGTCAAGAATTCACCCCTCCACTTT. Protein product: CASSLGITGVKNSPLHF.

V and J are TRBV19 and TRBJ1-3; TRBD1 might be the D (6 bases). Trimming left V 3 bases short and J 0 bases short, with 9 bases between. CDR1 LNHDA and CDR2 SQIVND come from the germline V gene (reference sequence). The CDR3 totals 15 residues. For the CDR3, the DNA is TGTGCCAGTAGTATCGGACAGTACTCTGGAAACACCATATATTTT. It specifies CASSIGQYSGNTIYF.

The genes are TRBV7-2 and TRBJ2-3; TRBD1 agrees at 7 bases. This CDR3 has 13 residues. Germline CDR1 SGHTA, CDR2 FQGNSA. Trimming cost V 5 bases and J 5 bases; bases outside gene matches: 4. The CDR3 sequence: CASSTGVGDTQYF. CDR3 nucleotides: TGTGCCAGCAGCACAGGGGTTGGAGATACGCAGTATTTT.

This clone appeared once. One end of the junction is discordant with germline, which a read error may explain. This chain joins TRBV7-7 and TRBJ2-1, with 9 bases that match TRBD2. Germline values: CDR1 SSHAT, CDR2 FNYEAQ (reference sequence). The CDR3 is 16 residues long. CDR3: CASSLGPSGAYNEQFF. DNA for the CDR3: TGTGCTAGCAGCTTAGGACCTAGCGGGGCATACAATGAGCAGTTCTTC.

The chain recombines TRBV10-3 with TRBJ2-3; D perhaps matches TRBD1 (6 bases). V lost 2 bases to trimming and J lost 14 bases, with 17 bases between them. Germline CDR1 is ENHRY and CDR2 is SYGVKD. The CDR3 spans 13 residues. DNA for the CDR3: TGTGCCATCAGTGAGCCCCAGGGGTACCGTCCGTATTTT. It translates to CAISEPQGYRPYF.

The chain joins TRBV7-2 to TRBJ2-2; 8 positions match TRBD2. The germline gives CDR1 SGHTA, CDR2 FQGNSA. The CDR3 is made up of 15 amino acids. V trimming: 5 bases; J trimming: 4 bases; junction bases outside the gene matches: 6. Here the CDR3 DNA reads TGTGCCAGCAGCATCCTCGGGACTAGCACCGGGGAGCTGTTTTTT. This codes for CASSILGTSTGELFF.

The chain recombines TRBV19 with TRBJ1-1; 8 nucleotides agree with TRBD1. The CDR3 length is 13 residues. Germline V lookup: CDR1 LNHDA, CDR2 SQIVND (reference sequence). Germline trimming cut 3 bases from V and 6 bases from J; bases unmatched to any gene: 3. CDR3 residues: CASSMDRVAEAFF. DNA of the CDR3: TGTGCCAGTAGTATGGACAGGGTTGCTGAAGCTTTCTTT.

V is TRBV13 and J is TRBJ1-1; D unresolved. CDR1 PRHDT and CDR2 FYEKMQ come from the germline V gene (reference sequence). The CDR3 is 12 residues long. Trimming took off 4 bases at V and 6 bases at J, with 9 bases between the two ends. The CDR3: CASSSGPPEAFF. CDR3 sequence (DNA): TGTGCCAGCAGCTCGGGTCCCCCTGAAGCTTTCTTT.

This rearrangement joins TRBV5-4 to TRBJ2-5; D may be TRBD2 (5 bases). Germline CDR1 SGHNT, CDR2 YYREEE (reference sequence). The CDR3 is made up of 14 amino acids. The V and J ends lost 2 bases and 0 bases respectively, with 8 bases between them. The CDR3 DNA sequence: TGTGCCAGCAGCTTAGCGGTAAACCAAGAGACCCAGTACTTC. Translation: CASSLAVNQETQYF.

The chain is built from TRBV12-3 or TRBV12-4 and TRBJ2-3; TRBD1 matches 7 bases. The CDR3 is 13 amino acids. V lost 7 bases and J lost 4; bases outside the gene matches: 5. This chain's CDR3 is CASNRQGPDTQYF. CDR3 DNA sequence: TGTGCCAGCAATCGACAGGGTCCAGATACGCAGTATTTT.

This sequence joins TRBV7-6 and TRBJ1-2, with D unclear. CDR1 and CDR2 from the germline V gene are SGHVS and FNYEAQ. This CDR3 region has 14 residues. The V end lost 1 base, the J end lost 1 base, and 7 bases lay between the germline ends. For the CDR3, the DNA is TGTGCCAGCAGCTTAGATCGGGGTAACTATGGCTACACCTTC. Protein: CASSLDRGNYGYTF.

The rearrangement joins TRBV3-1 (or the pseudogene TRBV3-2) to TRBJ2-7; unclear D gene. The CDR3 covers 16 residues. The V end was cut by 0 bases, the J end by 2 bases, with 14 bases between. Germline V gene data show CDR1 as LGHDT and CDR2 as YNNKEL (reference sequence). CDR3 protein: CASSQDQSKTPYEQYF. The CDR3 coding sequence is TGTGCCAGCAGCCAAGATCAATCGAAAACTCCCTACGAGCAGTACTTC.